The present entry profiles one T cell receptor beta chain with its context. This CDR3 is built from 14 residues. Germline V gene data show CDR1 as MNHEY and CDR2 as SVGAGI. Trimming took off 6 bases at V and 7 bases at J, with 19 bases between the two ends. The protocol was immunoSEQ multiplex PCR, while the TCRdb copy is restricted to in-frame clones and leaves out a portion. The table has roughly 25,000 clones, approximately 95% seen once. These data belong to a study of chemoradiotherapy in HPV16-positive cancers. The genes are TRBV6-5 and TRBJ2-7; D is possibly TRBD1 (6 bases). The origin of this receptor is a human donor with HPV-associated anogenital cancer. This sample was taken from a patient who underwent chemoradiotherapy. DNA for the CDR3: TGTGCCAGCAGCCGGCGGCGGGCAGGGGATGAGCAGTACTTC. It encodes CASSRRRAGDEQYF.